The clone carrying this T cell receptor beta chain has more than one count but fewer than ten. This entry belongs to a study of T cell changes during pregnancy in multiple sclerosis. V was shortened by 3 bases and J by 6 bases, with 13 bases between the two germline ends. The CDR3 loop spans 14 amino acids. Germline CDR1 reads KGHSH; CDR2 reads LQKENI. Clones were sequenced by immunoSEQ multiplex PCR, and TCRdb holds only the in-frame ones, with some missing. The sample consists of about 44,000 clones, roughly 87% of them appearing once. The gene calls are TRBV18 and TRBJ2-3; D uncertain. The material was CD4+ T cells from peripheral blood mononuclear cells, obtained after pregnancy. The sequence came from a female donor with multiple sclerosis, enrolled in a pregnancy study. The CDR3 reads CASSPQAPRDTQYF. The CDR3, as DNA: TGTGCCAGCTCACCTCAGGCCCCCCGGGATACGCAGTATTTT.